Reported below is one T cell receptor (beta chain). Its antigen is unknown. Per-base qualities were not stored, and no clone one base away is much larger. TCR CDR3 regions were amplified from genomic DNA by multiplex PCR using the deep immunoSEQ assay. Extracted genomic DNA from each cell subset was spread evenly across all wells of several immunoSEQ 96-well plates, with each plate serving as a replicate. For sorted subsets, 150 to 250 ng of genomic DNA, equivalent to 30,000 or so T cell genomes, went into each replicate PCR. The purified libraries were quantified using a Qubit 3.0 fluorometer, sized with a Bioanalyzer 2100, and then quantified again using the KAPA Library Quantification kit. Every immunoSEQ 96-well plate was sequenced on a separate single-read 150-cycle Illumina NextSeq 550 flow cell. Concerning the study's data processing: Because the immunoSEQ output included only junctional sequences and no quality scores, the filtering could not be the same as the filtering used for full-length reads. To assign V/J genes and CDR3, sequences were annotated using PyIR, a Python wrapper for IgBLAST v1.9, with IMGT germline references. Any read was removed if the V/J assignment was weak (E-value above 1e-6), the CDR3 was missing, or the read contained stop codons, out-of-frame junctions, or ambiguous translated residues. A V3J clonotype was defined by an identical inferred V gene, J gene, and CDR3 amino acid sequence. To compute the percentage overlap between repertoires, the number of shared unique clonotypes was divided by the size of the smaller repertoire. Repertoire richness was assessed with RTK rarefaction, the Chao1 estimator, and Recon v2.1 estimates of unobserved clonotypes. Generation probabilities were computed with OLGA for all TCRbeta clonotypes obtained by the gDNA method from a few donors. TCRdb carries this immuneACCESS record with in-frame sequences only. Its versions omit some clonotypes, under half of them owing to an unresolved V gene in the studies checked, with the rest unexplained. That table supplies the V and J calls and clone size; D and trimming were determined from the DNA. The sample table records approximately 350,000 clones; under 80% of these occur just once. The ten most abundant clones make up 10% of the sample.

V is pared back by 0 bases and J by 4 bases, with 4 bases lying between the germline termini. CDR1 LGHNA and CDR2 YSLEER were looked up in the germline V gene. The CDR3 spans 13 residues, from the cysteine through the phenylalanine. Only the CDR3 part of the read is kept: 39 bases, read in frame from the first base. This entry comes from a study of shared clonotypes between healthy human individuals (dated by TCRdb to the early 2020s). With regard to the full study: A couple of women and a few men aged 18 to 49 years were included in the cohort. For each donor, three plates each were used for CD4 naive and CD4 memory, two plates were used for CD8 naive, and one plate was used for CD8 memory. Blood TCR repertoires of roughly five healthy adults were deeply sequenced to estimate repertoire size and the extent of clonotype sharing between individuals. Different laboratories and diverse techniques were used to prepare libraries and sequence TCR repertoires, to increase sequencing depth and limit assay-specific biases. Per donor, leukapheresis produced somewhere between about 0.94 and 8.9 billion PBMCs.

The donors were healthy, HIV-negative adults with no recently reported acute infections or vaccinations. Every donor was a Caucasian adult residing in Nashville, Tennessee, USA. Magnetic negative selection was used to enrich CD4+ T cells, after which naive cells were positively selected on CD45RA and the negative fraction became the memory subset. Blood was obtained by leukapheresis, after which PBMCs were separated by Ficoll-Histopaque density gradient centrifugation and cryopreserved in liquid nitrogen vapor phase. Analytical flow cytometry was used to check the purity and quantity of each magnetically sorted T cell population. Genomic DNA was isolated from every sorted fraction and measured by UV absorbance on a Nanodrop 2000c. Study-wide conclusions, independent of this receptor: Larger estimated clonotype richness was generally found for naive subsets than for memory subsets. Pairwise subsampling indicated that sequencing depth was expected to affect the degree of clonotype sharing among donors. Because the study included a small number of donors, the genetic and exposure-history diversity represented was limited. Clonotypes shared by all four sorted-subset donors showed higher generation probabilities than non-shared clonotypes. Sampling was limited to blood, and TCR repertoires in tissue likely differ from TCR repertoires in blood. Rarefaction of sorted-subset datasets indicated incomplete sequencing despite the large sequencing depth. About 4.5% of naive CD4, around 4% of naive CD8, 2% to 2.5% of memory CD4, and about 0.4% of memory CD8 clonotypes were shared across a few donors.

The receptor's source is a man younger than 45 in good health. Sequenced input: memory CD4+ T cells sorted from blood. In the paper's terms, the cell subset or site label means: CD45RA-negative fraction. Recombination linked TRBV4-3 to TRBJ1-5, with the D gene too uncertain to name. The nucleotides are TGCGCCAGCAGCCAAGACTGGAATCAGCCCCAGCATTTT. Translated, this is CASSQDWNQPQHF.